This T cell receptor (beta chain) originates from a study of T cell responses to AZD1222 COVID-19 vaccine. Unmatched junction bases numbered 4, after V lost 6 bases and J lost 1 base. The CDR3 totals 15 residues. Germline assignment: CDR1 MNHEY and CDR2 SVGAGI. Clones were sequenced by immunoSEQ multiplex PCR, and TCRdb holds only the in-frame ones, with some missing. The sample carries about 76,000 clones, more than 70% recorded once. This chain joins TRBV6-5 and TRBJ2-2, with 8 bases identical to TRBD1. This sequence was found in an adult in good health. This specimen consisted of peripheral blood, obtained on day 0 of AZD1222 vaccination. The CDR3 DNA reads as TGTGCCAGCAGGCCCGACAGGGGGAACACCGGGGAGCTGTTTTTT. It specifies CASRPDRGNTGELFF.